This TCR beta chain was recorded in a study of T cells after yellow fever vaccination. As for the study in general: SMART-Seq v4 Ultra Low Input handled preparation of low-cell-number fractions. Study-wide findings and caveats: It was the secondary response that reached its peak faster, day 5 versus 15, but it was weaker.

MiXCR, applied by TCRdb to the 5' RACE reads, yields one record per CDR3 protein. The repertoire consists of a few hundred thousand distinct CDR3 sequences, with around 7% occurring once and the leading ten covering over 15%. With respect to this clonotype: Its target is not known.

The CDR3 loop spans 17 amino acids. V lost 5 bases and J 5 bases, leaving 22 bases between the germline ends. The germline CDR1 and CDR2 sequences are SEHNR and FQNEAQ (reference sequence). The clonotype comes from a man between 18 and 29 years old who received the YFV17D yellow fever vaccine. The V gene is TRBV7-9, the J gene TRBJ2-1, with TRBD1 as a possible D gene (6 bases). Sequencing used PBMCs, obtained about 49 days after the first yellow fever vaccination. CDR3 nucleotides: TGTGCCAGCAGCCCAGCCGGGGTTACAAACAGGGACAATGAGCAGTTCTTC. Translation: CASSPAGVTNRDNEQFF.